Each of the 10 T cell receptor beta chains below was sequenced from the same sample in a study of patients and donors after allogeneic stem cell transplantation. TCRdb fed the RT-PCR reads into MiXCR, producing one record per CDR3 protein. The table has roughly 150,000 distinct CDR3 sequences, 24% seen once; the top ten hold 25% to 30%. The specimen sequenced was blood, either unsorted or a sorted T cell fraction (not recorded which). The receptors shown here come from a human donor who was either an allogeneic HSCT recipient or a stem cell or donor lymphocyte infusion donor (not recorded which). It is not recorded whose cells these are; they may come from a transplant donor.

This clonotype was detected once. V is TRBV4-3 and J is TRBJ2-3; 8 positions agree with TRBD2. Germline CDR1 and CDR2: LGHNA and YSLEER. J gave up 7 bases and V 3 bases, and 15 bases lay outside the gene matches. The length of the CDR3 is 17 residues. The CDR3 spells CASSHLSGLAKRNTQYF. In DNA form, the CDR3 reads TGCGCCAGCAGCCATTTGAGTGGACTAGCAAAACGGAATACGCAGTATTTT.

The chain couples TRBV6-5 to TRBJ2-3; the D gene is possibly TRBD2 (6 bases). Per the germline V gene, CDR1 is MNHEY and CDR2 is SVGAGI. This CDR3 has 14 amino acids. The V and J ends lost 8 bases and 2 bases respectively, with 14 bases between them. The CDR3 DNA is TGTGCCAGCCGTCGACTAGGCAACACAGATACGCAGTATTTT. Translation: CASRRLGNTDTQYF.

V and J are TRBV29-1 and TRBJ2-5; D is perhaps TRBD1 (5 bases). The CDR3 loop spans 11 amino acids. V was clipped by 7 bases and J by 7 bases, with 13 bases between them. Germline V gives CDR1 SQVTM, CDR2 ANQGSEA. In DNA form, the CDR3 reads TGCAGCGCACGGATCCAGGGGACCCAGTACTTC. This translates into CSARIQGTQYF.

The chain links TRBV5-1 to TRBJ2-3, with 9 positions matching TRBD1. Trimming removed 4 bases from V and 3 bases from J; junction bases left unmatched: 9. The CDR3 spans 16 residues. Germline V gives CDR1 SGHRS, CDR2 YFSETQ. CDR3 loop: CASSPGQGPKTDTQYF. The CDR3 DNA is TGCGCCAGCAGCCCCGGACAGGGGCCCAAGACAGATACGCAGTATTTT.

The J gene is TRBJ2-2, the V gene TRBV6-2 or TRBV6-3, with 9 bases identical to TRBD2. The CDR3 totals 16 residues. V was pared by 5 bases and J by 3 bases, with 7 bases of the junction left unmatched. Germline CDR1 is MNHEY and CDR2 is SVGEGT. In nucleotides, the CDR3 is TGTGCCAGCAGTACCATGGTAGCGGGAGACACCGGGGAGCTGTTTTTT. This gives the protein CASSTMVAGDTGELFF.

This clonotype was counted only a few times. The rearrangement joins TRBV20-1 to TRBJ2-7; 7 bases agree with TRBD1. V gave up 3 bases and J gave up 4 bases; unmatched junction bases: 6. CDR3 length equals 13 residues. Germline CDR1 and CDR2: DFQATT and SNEGSKA (reference sequence). CDR3 DNA: TGCAGTGCTAGTGACAGGGAAGTATACGAGCAGTACTTC. Translation gives CSASDREVYEQYF.

The chain joins TRBV5-1 to TRBJ2-7, with D perhaps TRBD1 or TRBD2 (6 bases each). The CDR3 covers 16 residues. The ends were cut back, 4 bases at V and 1 base at J, with 18 bases in the middle. CDR1 and CDR2 (germline): SGHRS, YFSETQ. The CDR3 here is CASSVPKGGLSYEQYF. The CDR3 nucleotides are TGCGCCAGCAGCGTCCCGAAGGGGGGCCTTTCCTACGAGCAGTACTTC.

This clonotype was seen repeatedly, ten times or more. The V and J genes are TRBV4-1 and TRBJ1-2, with a tentative D call TRBD1 (5 bases). The CDR3 loop spans 14 amino acids. V was clipped by 1 base and J by 7 bases, with 13 bases between them. Germline CDR1 MGHRA, CDR2 YSYEKL. The CDR3 sequence is CASSQAGTTGGYTF. CDR3 coding DNA: TGCGCCAGCAGCCAAGCCGGGACCACTGGTGGCTACACCTTC.

The J gene is TRBJ1-1, the V gene TRBV7-9; unclear D gene. The length of the CDR3 is 14 residues. With 5 bases removed from V and 3 bases from J, the gap between germline ends came to 13 bases. Per the germline V gene, CDR1 is SEHNR and CDR2 is FQNEAQ (reference sequence). CDR3: CASSAFVRHTEAFF. The CDR3 bases are TGTGCCAGCAGCGCCTTCGTTAGGCACACTGAAGCTTTCTTT.

This sequence joins TRBV10-3 and TRBJ2-6; D gene uncertain. The CDR3 consists of 15 residues. Trimming removed 3 bases from V and 0 bases from J, with 6 bases in between. Germline loops: CDR1 ENHRY, CDR2 SYGVKD. The CDR3 coding sequence is TGTGCCATCAGTGACAGTTCCTCTGGGGCCAACGTCCTGACTTTC. It codes for CAISDSSSGANVLTF.